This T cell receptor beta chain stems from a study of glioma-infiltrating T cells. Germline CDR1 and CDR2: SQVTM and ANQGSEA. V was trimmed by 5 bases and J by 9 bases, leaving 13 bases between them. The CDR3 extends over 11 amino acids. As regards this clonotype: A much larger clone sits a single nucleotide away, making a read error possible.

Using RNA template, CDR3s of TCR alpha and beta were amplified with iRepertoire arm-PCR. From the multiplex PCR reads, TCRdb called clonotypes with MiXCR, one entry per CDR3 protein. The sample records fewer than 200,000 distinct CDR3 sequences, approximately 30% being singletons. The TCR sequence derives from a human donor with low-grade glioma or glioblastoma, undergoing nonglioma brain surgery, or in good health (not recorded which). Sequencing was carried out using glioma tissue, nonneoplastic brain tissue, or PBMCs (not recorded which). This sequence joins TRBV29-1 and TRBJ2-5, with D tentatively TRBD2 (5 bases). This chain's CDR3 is CSVTQVEAQYF. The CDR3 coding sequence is TGCAGCGTTACTCAAGTGGAGGCCCAGTACTTC.